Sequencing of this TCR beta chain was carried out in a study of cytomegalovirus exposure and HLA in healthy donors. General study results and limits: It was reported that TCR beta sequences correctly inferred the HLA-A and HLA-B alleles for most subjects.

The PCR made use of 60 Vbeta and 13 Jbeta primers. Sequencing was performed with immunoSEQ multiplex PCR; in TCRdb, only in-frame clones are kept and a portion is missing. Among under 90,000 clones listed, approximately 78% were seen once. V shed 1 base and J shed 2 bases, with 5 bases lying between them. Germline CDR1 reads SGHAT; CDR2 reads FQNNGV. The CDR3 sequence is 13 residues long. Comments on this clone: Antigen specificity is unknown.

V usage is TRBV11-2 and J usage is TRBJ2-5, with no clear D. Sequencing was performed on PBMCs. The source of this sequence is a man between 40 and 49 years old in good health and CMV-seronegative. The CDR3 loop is CASSLGQQETQYF. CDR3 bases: TGTGCCAGCAGCTTAGGGCAGCAAGAGACCCAGTACTTC.